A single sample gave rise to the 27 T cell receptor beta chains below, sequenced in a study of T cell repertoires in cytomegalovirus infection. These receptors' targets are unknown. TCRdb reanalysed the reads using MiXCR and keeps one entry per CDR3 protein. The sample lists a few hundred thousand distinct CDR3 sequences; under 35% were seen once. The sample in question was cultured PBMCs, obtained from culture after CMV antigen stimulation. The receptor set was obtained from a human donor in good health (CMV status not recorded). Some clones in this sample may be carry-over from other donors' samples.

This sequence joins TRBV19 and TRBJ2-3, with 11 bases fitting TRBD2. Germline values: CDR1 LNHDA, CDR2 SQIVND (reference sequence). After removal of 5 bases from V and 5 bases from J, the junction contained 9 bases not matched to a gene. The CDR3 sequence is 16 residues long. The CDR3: CASSPRTSGPGDTQYF. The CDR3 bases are TGTGCCAGTAGTCCACGGACTAGCGGGCCCGGAGATACGCAGTATTTT.

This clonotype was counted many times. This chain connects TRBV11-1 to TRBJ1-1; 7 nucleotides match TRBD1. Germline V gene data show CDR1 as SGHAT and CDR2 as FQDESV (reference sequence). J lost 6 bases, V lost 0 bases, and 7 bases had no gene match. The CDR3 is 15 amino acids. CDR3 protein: CASSLAYRGKAEAFF. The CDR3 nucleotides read TGTGCCAGCAGCTTAGCCTACAGGGGAAAGGCTGAAGCTTTCTTT. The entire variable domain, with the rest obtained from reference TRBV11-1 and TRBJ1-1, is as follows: EAEVAQSPRYKITEKSQAVAFWCDPISGHATLYWYRQILGQGPELLVQFQDESVVDDSQLPKDRFSAERLKGVDSTLKIQPAELGDSAMYLCASSLAYRGKAEAFFGQGTRLTVV.

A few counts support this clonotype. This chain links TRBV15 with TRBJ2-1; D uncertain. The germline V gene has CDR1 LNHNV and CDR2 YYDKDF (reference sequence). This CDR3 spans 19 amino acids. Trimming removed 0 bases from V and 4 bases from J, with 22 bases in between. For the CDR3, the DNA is TGTGCCACCAGCAGAGATGTTTCGTGGCGAGCACTCATTTACAATGAGCAGTTCTTC. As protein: CATSRDVSWRALIYNEQFF.

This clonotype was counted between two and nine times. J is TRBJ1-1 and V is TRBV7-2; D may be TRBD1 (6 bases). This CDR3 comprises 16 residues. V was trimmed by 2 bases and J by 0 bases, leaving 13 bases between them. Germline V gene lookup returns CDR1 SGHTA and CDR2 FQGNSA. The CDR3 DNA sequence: TGTGCCAGCAGCTTAAGTAGGGGGGCAATGAACACTGAAGCTTTCTTT. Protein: CASSLSRGAMNTEAFF.

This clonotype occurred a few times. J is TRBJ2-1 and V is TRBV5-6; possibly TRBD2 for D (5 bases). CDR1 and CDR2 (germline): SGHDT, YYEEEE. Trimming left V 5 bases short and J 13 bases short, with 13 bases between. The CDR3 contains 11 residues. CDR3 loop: CASSKSGVQFF. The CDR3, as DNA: TGTGCCAGCAGTAAGAGCGGAGTACAGTTCTTC.

In DNA form, the CDR3 reads TGCGCCAGCAGTGAGGCAGGCGGCTACGAGCAGTACTTC. Protein: CASSEAGGYEQYF. The chain combines TRBV10-1 with TRBJ2-7; no clear D. The CDR3 is 13 amino acids. Germline V lookup: CDR1 WNHNN, CDR2 SYGVQD (reference sequence). The V end was cut by 2 bases, the J end by 3 bases, with 8 bases between.

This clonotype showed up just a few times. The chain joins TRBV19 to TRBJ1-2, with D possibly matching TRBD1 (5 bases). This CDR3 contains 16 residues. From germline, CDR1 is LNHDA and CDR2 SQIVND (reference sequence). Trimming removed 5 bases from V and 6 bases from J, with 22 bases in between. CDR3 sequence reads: CASSLRPGRGTDGYTF. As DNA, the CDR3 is TGTGCCAGTAGTTTACGCCCGGGGAGAGGGACGGATGGCTACACCTTC.

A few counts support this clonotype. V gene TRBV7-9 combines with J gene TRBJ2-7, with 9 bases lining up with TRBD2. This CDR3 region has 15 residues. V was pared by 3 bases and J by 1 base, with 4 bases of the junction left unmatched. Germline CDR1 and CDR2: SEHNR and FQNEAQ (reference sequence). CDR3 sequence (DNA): TGTGCCAGCAGCTTCAGAGCGGGGGGTTCCTACGAGCAGTACTTC. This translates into CASSFRAGGSYEQYF.

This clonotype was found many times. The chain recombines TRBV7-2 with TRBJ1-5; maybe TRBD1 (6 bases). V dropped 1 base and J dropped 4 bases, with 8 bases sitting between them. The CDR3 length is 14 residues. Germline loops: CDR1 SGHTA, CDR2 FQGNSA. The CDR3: CASSLGTDNQPQHF. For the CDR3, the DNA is TGTGCCAGCAGCTTAGGGACAGATAATCAGCCCCAGCATTTT.

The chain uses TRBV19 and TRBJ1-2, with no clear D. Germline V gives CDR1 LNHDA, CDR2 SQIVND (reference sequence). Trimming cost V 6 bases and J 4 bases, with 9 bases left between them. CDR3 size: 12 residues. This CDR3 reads CASSALGYGYTF. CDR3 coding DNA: TGTGCCAGTAGCGCACTGGGCTATGGCTACACCTTC.

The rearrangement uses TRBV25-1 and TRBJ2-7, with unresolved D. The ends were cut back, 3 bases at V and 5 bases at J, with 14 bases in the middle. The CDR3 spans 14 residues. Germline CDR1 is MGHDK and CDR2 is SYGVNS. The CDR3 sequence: CASSESGVVNEQYF. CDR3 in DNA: TGTGCCAGCAGTGAGTCTGGGGTAGTCAACGAGCAGTACTTC.

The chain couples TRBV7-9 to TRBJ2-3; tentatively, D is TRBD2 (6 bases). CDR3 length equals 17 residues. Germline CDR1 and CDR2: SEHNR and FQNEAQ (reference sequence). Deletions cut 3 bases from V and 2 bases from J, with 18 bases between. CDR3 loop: CASSFGGSGIYTDTQYF. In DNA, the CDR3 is TGTGCCAGCAGCTTCGGGGGTAGCGGAATATACACAGATACGCAGTATTTT. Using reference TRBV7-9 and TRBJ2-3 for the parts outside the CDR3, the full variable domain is DTGVSQNPRHKITKRGQNVTFRCDPISEHNRLYWYRQTLGQGPEFLTYFQNEAQLEKSRLLSDRFSAERPKGSFSTLEIQRTEQGDSAMYLCASSFGGSGIYTDTQYFGPGTRLTVL.

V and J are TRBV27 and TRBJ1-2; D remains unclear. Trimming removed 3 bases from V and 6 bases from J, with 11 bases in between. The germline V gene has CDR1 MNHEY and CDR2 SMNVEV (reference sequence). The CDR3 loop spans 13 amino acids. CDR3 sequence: CASSFIHGDGYTF. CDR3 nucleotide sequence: TGTGCCAGCAGTTTTATTCACGGCGATGGCTACACCTTC.

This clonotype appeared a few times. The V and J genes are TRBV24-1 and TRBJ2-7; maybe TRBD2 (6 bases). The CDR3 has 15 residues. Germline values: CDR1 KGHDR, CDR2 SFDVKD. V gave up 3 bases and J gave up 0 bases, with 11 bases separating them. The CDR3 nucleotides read TGTGCCACCAGTGATCCTAGCGTAAGCTCCTACGAGCAGTACTTC. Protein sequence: CATSDPSVSSYEQYF.

The DNA of the CDR3 is TGTGCCAGCAGCTTGGGGTCAGACAATGAGCAGTTCTTC. Encoded protein: CASSLGSDNEQFF. The chain links TRBV5-4 to TRBJ2-1, with unresolved D. The germline V and J ends were trimmed by 0 bases and 5 bases, with 6 bases remaining between them. CDR1 SGHNT and CDR2 YYREEE come from the germline V gene (reference sequence). The CDR3 extends over 13 amino acids.

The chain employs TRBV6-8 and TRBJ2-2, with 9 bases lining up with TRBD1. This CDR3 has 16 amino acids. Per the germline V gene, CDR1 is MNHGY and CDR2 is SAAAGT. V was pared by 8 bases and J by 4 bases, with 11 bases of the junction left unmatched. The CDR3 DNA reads TGTGCCAGCGGAGGGAGCCGGGACAGGGCCACCGGGGAGCTGTTTTTT. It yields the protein CASGGSRDRATGELFF.

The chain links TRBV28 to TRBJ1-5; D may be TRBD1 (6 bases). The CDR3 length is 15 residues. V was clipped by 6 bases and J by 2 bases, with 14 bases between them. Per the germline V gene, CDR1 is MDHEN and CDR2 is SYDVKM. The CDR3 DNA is TGTGCCAGCAGCACTGGGGGGGCGGGCAATCAGCCCCAGCATTTT. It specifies CASSTGGAGNQPQHF.

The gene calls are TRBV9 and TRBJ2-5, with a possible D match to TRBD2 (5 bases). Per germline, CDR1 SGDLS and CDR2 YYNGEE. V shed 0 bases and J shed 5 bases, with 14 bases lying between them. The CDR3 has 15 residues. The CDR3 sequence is CASSVDPGGLETQYF. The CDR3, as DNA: TGTGCCAGCAGCGTAGACCCAGGCGGGCTGGAGACCCAGTACTTC. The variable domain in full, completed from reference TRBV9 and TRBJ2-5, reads DSGVTQTPKHLITATGQRVTLRCSPRSGDLSVYWYQQSLDQGLQFLIQYYNGEERAKGNILERFSAQQFPDLHSELNLSSLELGDSALYFCASSVDPGGLETQYFGPGTRLLVL.

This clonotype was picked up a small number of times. The CDR3 sequence is CASTQQGNDYGYTF. DNA for the CDR3: TGTGCCAGTACCCAACAGGGGAACGACTATGGCTACACCTTC. The chain links TRBV19 to TRBJ1-2, with 7 bases that match TRBD1. V shed 7 bases and J 3 bases; nucleotides not matched to a gene: 8. Germline CDR1 reads LNHDA; CDR2 reads SQIVND (reference sequence). The CDR3 is 14 amino acids.

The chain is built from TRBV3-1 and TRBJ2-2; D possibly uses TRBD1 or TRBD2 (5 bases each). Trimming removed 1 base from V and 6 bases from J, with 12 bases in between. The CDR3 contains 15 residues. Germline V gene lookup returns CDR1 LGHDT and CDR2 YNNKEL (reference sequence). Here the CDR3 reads CASSQGSGDAGELFF. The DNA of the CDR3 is TGTGCCAGCAGCCAAGGGTCTGGGGACGCCGGGGAGCTGTTTTTT. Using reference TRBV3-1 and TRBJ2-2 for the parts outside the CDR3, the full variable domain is DTAVSQTPKYLVTQMGNDKSIKCEQNLGHDTMYWYKQDSKKFLKIMFSYNNKELIINETVPNRFSPKSPDKAHLNLHINSLELGDSAVYFCASSQGSGDAGELFFGEGSRLTVL.

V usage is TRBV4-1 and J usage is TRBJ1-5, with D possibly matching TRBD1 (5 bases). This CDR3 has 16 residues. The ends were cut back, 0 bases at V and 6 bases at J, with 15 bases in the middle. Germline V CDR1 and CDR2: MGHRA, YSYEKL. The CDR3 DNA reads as TGCGCCAGCAGCCAAGATCCCCAGGGCCCAGGTCAGCCCCAGCATTTT. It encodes CASSQDPQGPGQPQHF.

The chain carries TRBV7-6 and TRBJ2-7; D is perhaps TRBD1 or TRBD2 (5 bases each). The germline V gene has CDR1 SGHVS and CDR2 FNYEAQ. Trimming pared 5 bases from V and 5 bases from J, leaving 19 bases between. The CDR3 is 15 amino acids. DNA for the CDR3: TGTGCCAGCAGCCCCCGGGACCCCGAAGGCGACGAGCAGTACTTC. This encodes CASSPRDPEGDEQYF. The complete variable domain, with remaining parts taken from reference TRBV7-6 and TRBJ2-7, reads GAGVSQSPRYKVTKRGQDVALRCDPISGHVSLYWYRQALGQGPEFLTYFNYEAQQDKSGLPNDRFSAERPEGSISTLTIQRTEQRDSAMYRCASSPRDPEGDEQYFGPGTRLTVT.

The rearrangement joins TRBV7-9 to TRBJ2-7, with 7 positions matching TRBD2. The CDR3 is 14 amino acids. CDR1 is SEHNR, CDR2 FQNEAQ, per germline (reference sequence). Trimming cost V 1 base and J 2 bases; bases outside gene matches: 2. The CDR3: CASSLERGAYEQYF. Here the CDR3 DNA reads TGTGCCAGCAGCTTAGAACGGGGGGCCTACGAGCAGTACTTC. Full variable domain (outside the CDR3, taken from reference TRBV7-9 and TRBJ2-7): DTGVSQNPRHKITKRGQNVTFRCDPISEHNRLYWYRQTLGQGPEFLTYFQNEAQLEKSRLLSDRFSAERPKGSFSTLEIQRTEQGDSAMYLCASSLERGAYEQYFGPGTRLTVT.

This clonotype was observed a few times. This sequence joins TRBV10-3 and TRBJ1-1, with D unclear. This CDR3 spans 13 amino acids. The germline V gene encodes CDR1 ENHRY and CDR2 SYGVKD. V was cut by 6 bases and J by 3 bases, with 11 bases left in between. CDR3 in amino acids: CAIRGLGDTEAFF. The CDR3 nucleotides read TGTGCCATCAGGGGCCTTGGGGACACTGAAGCTTTCTTT.

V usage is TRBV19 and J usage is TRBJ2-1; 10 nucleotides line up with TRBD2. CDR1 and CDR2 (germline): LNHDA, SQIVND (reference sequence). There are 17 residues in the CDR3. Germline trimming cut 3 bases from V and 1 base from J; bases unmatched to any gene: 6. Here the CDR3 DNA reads TGTGCCAGTAGTATTAGCGGGAGGAAAAGTTCCTACAATGAGCAGTTCTTC. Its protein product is CASSISGRKSSYNEQFF.

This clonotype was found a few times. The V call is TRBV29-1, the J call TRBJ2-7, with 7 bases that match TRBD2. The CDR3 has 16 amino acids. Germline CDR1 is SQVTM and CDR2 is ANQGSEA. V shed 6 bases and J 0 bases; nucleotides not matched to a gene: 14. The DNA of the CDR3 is TGCAGCGTGGGGTCTAGCGGTCGCCGGAGCTCCTACGAGCAGTACTTC. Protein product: CSVGSSGRRSSYEQYF.

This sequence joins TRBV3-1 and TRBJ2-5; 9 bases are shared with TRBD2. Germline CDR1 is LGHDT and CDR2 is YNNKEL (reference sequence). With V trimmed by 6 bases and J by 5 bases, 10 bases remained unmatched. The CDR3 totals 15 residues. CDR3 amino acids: CASRASGTTRETQYF. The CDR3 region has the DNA TGTGCCAGCAGGGCTAGCGGGACAACGAGGGAGACCCAGTACTTC.